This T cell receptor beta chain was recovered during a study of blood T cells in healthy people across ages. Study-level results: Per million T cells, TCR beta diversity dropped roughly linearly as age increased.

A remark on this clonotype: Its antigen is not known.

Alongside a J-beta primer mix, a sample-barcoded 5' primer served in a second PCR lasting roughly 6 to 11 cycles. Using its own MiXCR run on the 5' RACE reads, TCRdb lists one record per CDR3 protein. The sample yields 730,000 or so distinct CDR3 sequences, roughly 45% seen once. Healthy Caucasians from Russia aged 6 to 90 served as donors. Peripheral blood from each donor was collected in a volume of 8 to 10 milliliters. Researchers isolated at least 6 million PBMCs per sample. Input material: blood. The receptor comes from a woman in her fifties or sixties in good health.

In DNA form, the CDR3 reads TGTGCCAGCAATCCACTGCTTCACTACGAGCAGTACTTC. Translated, it gives CASNPLLHYEQYF. The chain has TRBV28 and TRBJ2-7; no clear D gene. The CDR3 has 13 residues. V lost 7 bases and J 3 bases, leaving 13 bases between the germline ends. Per the germline V gene, CDR1 is MDHEN and CDR2 is SYDVKM.